This passage covers 25 T cell receptor beta chains from one sample sequenced in a study of blood T cell repertoires in COVID-19. Measured with immunoSEQ multiplex PCR; TCRdb has only the in-frame clones, and not every one. The repertoire holds 150,000 to 200,000 clones, with roughly four fifths as singletons. Sequencing was performed on peripheral blood. These receptors were obtained from a woman at least 80 years old with acute or convalescent COVID-19.

This chain uses TRBV7-2 with TRBJ2-3, with a tentative D call TRBD2 (5 bases). V was cut by 4 bases and J by 2 bases, with 16 bases left in between. The germline CDR1 and CDR2 sequences are SGHTA and FQGNSA. The CDR3 loop spans 16 amino acids. CDR3 region: CASSSPTREPTDTQYF. CDR3 nucleotide sequence: TGTGCCAGCAGCTCCCCCACTAGAGAACCCACAGATACGCAGTATTTT. The variable domain in full, with the rest retrieved from reference TRBV7-2 and TRBJ2-3, is GAGVSQSPSNKVTEKGKDVELRCDPISGHTALYWYRQSLGQGLEFLIYFQGNSAPDKSGLPSDRFSAERTGGSVSTLTIQRTQQEDSAVYLCASSSPTREPTDTQYFGPGTRLTVL.

V is TRBV5-6 and J is TRBJ2-5, with D unclear. The CDR3 totals 15 residues. V lost 0 bases and J lost 2, with 11 bases in between. Germline lookup yields CDR1 SGHDT and CDR2 YYEEEE. CDR3 region: CASSLDNVWQETQYF. The CDR3 DNA sequence: TGTGCCAGCAGCTTGGACAATGTGTGGCAAGAGACCCAGTACTTC.

The rearrangement uses TRBV7-9 and TRBJ2-1; D is ambiguous. The germline gives CDR1 SEHNR, CDR2 FQNEAQ (reference sequence). The CDR3 totals 17 residues. The V gene lost 5 bases and the J gene lost 8 bases, with 25 bases spanning the gap. The CDR3 loop is CASSPYSRSYFPDEQFF. The CDR3 DNA reads as TGTGCCAGCAGCCCCTACTCTAGAAGTTATTTCCCGGATGAGCAGTTCTTC. Drawing the rest from reference TRBV7-9 and TRBJ2-1, the complete variable domain is DTGVSQNPRHKITKRGQNVTFRCDPISEHNRLYWYRQTLGQGPEFLTYFQNEAQLEKSRLLSDRFSAERPKGSFSTLEIQRTEQGDSAMYLCASSPYSRSYFPDEQFFGPGTRLTVL.

This chain links TRBV11-2 with TRBJ2-2; D perhaps matches TRBD2 (6 bases). Germline lookup yields CDR1 SGHAT and CDR2 FQNNGV. The CDR3 loop spans 12 amino acids. Trimming shortened V by 5 bases and J by 7 bases, and 8 bases separated the two germline ends. The CDR3 bases are TGTGCCAGCAGCCCCGGGAGCGGGGAGCTGTTTTTT. Translated: CASSPGSGELFF.

The count of this clone is one. The gene calls are TRBV10-3 and TRBJ1-3; D unresolved. Trimming stripped 1 base from V and 0 bases from J, with 10 bases between. Per the germline V gene, CDR1 is ENHRY and CDR2 is SYGVKD. This CDR3 has 16 amino acids. The CDR3 loop reads CAISELRTDSGNTIYF. The CDR3 DNA reads as TGTGCCATCAGTGAGTTAAGAACAGACTCTGGAAACACCATATATTTT.

The DNA of the CDR3 is TGCGCCAGCAGCCAGGCGGGGGGAAACACCATATATTTT. It yields the protein CASSQAGGNTIYF. The chain is built from TRBV4-3 and TRBJ1-3; D gene unclear. Germline CDR1 LGHNA, CDR2 YSLEER. CDR3 length: 13 amino acids. Trimming shortened V by 3 bases and J by 4 bases, and 7 bases separated the two germline ends.

J is TRBJ1-4 and V is TRBV7-8, with D unclear. Per germline, CDR1 SGHVS and CDR2 FQNEAQ. The CDR3 contains 15 residues. Trimming took 1 base from V and 2 from J, leaving 8 bases between them. The CDR3 DNA is TGTGCCAGCAGCTTAGTCCGGGGTACTAATGAAAAACTGTTTTTT. As protein: CASSLVRGTNEKLFF.

V and J are TRBV10-3 and TRBJ2-5; 9 bases fit TRBD1. The CDR3 contains 15 residues. Per germline, CDR1 ENHRY and CDR2 SYGVKD. The trim removed 7 bases at V and 0 bases at J, leaving 6 bases unmatched. The CDR3 is CAIKLTGGNQETQYF. The DNA of the CDR3 is TGTGCCATCAAACTGACAGGGGGAAACCAAGAGACCCAGTACTTC.

The V and J genes are TRBV27 and TRBJ2-1; D not resolved. This CDR3 region has 15 residues. V dropped 0 bases and J dropped 5 bases, with 11 bases sitting between them. The germline CDR1 and CDR2 sequences are MNHEY and SMNVEV (reference sequence). The CDR3 DNA sequence: TGTGCCAGCAGTTTATCTCAGCGCGGTAACAATGAGCAGTTCTTC. This gives the protein CASSLSQRGNNEQFF.

The chain uses TRBV30 and TRBJ1-4; D gene ambiguous. Germline assignment: CDR1 GTSNPN and CDR2 SVGIG (reference sequence). Trimming removed 5 bases from V and 8 bases from J, with 6 bases in between. This CDR3 contains 10 residues. CDR3 coding DNA: TGTGCCTGGTCGAGGGAAAAACTGTTTTTT. It encodes CAWSREKLFF.

V usage is TRBV3-1 (or the pseudogene TRBV3-2) and J usage is TRBJ2-7; unclear D gene. The germline gives CDR1 LGHDT, CDR2 YNNKEL (reference sequence). V lost 6 bases and J lost 4, with 10 bases in between. The CDR3 covers 12 residues. The CDR3 region is CASSPGRYEQYF. In DNA, the CDR3 is TGTGCCAGCAGTCCGGGTAGGTACGAGCAGTACTTC.

This clone showed up just a few times. CDR3 loop: CASSLVASGDLYEQFF. CDR3 DNA: TGTGCCAGCAGCTTAGTGGCTAGCGGGGACCTCTATGAGCAGTTCTTC. The rearrangement joins TRBV11-2 to TRBJ2-1; 9 nucleotides match TRBD2. Unmatched junction bases numbered 9, after V lost 1 base and J lost 8 bases. This CDR3 is 16 amino acids long. Germline CDR1 and CDR2: SGHAT and FQNNGV. The whole variable domain, filled in from reference TRBV11-2 and TRBJ2-1, reads EAGVAQSPRYKIIEKRQSVAFWCNPISGHATLYWYQQILGQGPKLLIQFQNNGVVDDSQLPKDRFSAERLKGVDSTLKIQPAKLEDSAVYLCASSLVASGDLYEQFFGPGTRLTVL.

The chain has TRBV7-9 and TRBJ2-3; D not resolved. Germline lookup yields CDR1 SEHNR and CDR2 FQNEAQ (reference sequence). The CDR3 has 16 residues. Between the trimmed V and J ends, which lost 5 bases and 1 base, there was a span of 16 bases. The CDR3 DNA reads TGTGCCAGCAGCCCCCTCCTGAGAGCTGGCACAGATACGCAGTATTTT. Protein sequence: CASSPLLRAGTDTQYF.

The CDR3 here is CASRPLTSISYNEQFF. The CDR3 DNA sequence: TGTGCCAGCAGACCTCTGACTAGCATTAGCTACAATGAGCAGTTCTTC. This chain links TRBV6-6 with TRBJ2-1; TRBD2 agrees at 7 bases. CDR1 and CDR2 (germline): MNHNY, SVGAGI (reference sequence). The length of the CDR3 is 16 residues. Trimming cost V 6 bases and J 3 bases; bases outside gene matches: 11.

This clone has just one count. The chain carries TRBV18 and TRBJ1-5, with TRBD1 identical over 7 bases. This CDR3 has 14 residues. The V gene end was trimmed by 4 bases and the J gene end by 2 bases; junction bases not matched to a gene: 2. The V gene's germline CDR1 is KGHSH and CDR2 LQKENI. CDR3 protein: CASSLQGGNQPQHF. In DNA form, the CDR3 reads TGTGCCAGCTCACTGCAGGGGGGCAATCAGCCCCAGCATTTT. Together with reference TRBV18 and TRBJ1-5, the CDR3 gives the full variable domain: NAGVMQNPRHLVRRRGQEARLRCSPMKGHSHVYWYRQLPEEGLKFMVYLQKENIIDESGMPKERFSAEFPKEGPSILRIQQVVRGDSAAYFCASSLQGGNQPQHFGDGTRLSIL.

The chain employs TRBV5-4 and TRBJ1-2; 10 bases align to TRBD1. The V segment lost 3 bases and the J segment 3 bases; nucleotides outside the gene matches: 2. Germline CDR1 reads SGHNT; CDR2 reads YYREEE (reference sequence). The CDR3 runs 14 residues. The CDR3 protein is CASSSGTGDYGYTF. CDR3 sequence (DNA): TGTGCCAGCAGCTCCGGGACAGGGGACTATGGCTACACCTTC.

This chain connects TRBV6-4 to TRBJ2-1; 8 bases are shared with TRBD2. CDR1 is MRHNA and CDR2 is SNTAGT in the germline V gene. This CDR3 has 15 amino acids. With V trimmed by 6 bases and J by 6 bases, 10 bases remained unmatched. The CDR3 nucleotides are TGTGCCAGCAGCCCCGCGAGCGGGAGCACCAATGAGCAGTTCTTC. It specifies CASSPASGSTNEQFF.

The rearrangement joins TRBV28 to TRBJ2-2, with D tentatively TRBD1 (6 bases). This CDR3 spans 13 amino acids. V was clipped by 8 bases and J by 1 base, with 8 bases between them. CDR1 and CDR2 (germline): MDHEN, SYDVKM. The CDR3 DNA follows: TGTGCCAGCCTGACAGGGAACACCGGGGAGCTGTTTTTT. Its protein is CASLTGNTGELFF.

The gene calls are TRBV7-3 and TRBJ1-1; TRBD1 is a possible D gene (5 bases). The V and J ends lost 4 bases and 2 bases respectively, with 23 bases between them. CDR3 length: 18 amino acids. CDR1 SGHTA and CDR2 FQGTGA come from the germline V gene. Written as DNA, the CDR3 is TGTGCCAGCAGCTCCGAGTTGGCTCAGGGTATGGGAAACACTGAAGCTTTCTTT. Translated, it gives CASSSELAQGMGNTEAFF.

CDR3 amino acids: CASSLAGGHQPQHF. The CDR3 coding sequence is TGTGCCAGCAGCTTAGCAGGCGGGCATCAGCCCCAGCATTTT. The chain couples TRBV7-9 to TRBJ1-5; no firm D call. V was clipped by 0 bases and J by 5 bases, with 8 bases between them. Germline V gives CDR1 SEHNR, CDR2 FQNEAQ (reference sequence). The CDR3 is made up of 14 amino acids.

The genes are TRBV5-5 and TRBJ2-7, with TRBD1 matching 10 bases. The CDR3 is 14 residues long. Germline CDR1 reads SGHKS; CDR2 reads YYEKEE (reference sequence). Germline trimming cut 3 bases from V and 2 bases from J; bases unmatched to any gene: 2. The CDR3 loop is CASSSGTGAYEQYF. Here the CDR3 DNA reads TGTGCCAGCAGCTCGGGGACAGGGGCCTACGAGCAGTACTTC.

This chain uses TRBV7-6 with TRBJ2-1; D is perhaps TRBD1 (6 bases). V was shortened by 0 bases and J by 6 bases, with 15 bases between the two germline ends. Per the germline V gene, CDR1 is SGHVS and CDR2 is FNYEAQ. This CDR3 spans 16 amino acids. For the CDR3, the DNA is TGTGCCAGCAGCTTAGCCGGTCAGGGGTTAGGCAATGAGCAGTTCTTC. This sequence encodes CASSLAGQGLGNEQFF.

This chain connects TRBV19 to TRBJ2-2; D may be TRBD2 (7 bases). Germline V gene sequence: CDR1 LNHDA, CDR2 SQIVND (reference sequence). The CDR3 runs to 17 residues. V lost 3 bases and J lost 4, with 18 bases in between. CDR3 bases: TGTGCCAGTAGTATTCATAGGGGGGGAGTGACCACCGGGGAGCTGTTTTTT. Protein sequence: CASSIHRGGVTTGELFF.

For the CDR3, the DNA is TGTGCCAGCAGCCCGGGCAGGGCGTACGAGCAGTACTTC. Translation gives CASSPGRAYEQYF. The rearrangement links TRBV14 to TRBJ2-7; possibly TRBD1 for D (5 bases). Germline CDR1 reads SGHDN; CDR2 reads FVKESK. This CDR3 comprises 13 residues. V lost 4 bases and J 4 bases, leaving 11 bases between the germline ends.

The rearrangement joins TRBV11-3 to TRBJ1-3; TRBD1 is a possible D gene (5 bases). From germline, CDR1 is SGHNT and CDR2 YENEEA. This CDR3 has 16 residues. Deletions cut 1 base from V and 1 base from J, with 11 bases between. The CDR3 DNA sequence: TGTGCCAGCAGCTTAGGGGACTTACCGTCTGGAAACACCATATATTTT. Its protein is CASSLGDLPSGNTIYF.